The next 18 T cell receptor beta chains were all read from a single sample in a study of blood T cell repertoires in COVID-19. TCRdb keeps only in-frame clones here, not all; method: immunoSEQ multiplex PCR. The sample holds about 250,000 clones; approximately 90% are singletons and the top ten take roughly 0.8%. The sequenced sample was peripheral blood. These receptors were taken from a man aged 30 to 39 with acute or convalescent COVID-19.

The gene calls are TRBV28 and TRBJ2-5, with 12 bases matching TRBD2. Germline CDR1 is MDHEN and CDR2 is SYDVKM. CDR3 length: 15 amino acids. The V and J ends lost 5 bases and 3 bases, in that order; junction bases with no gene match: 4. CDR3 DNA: TGTGCCAGCAGTCCCCGACTAGCGGGGGAAGAGACCCAGTACTTC. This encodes CASSPRLAGEETQYF.

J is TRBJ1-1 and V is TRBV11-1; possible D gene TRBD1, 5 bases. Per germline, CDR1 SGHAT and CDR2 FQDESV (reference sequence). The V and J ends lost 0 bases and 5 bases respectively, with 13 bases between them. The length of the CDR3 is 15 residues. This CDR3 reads CASSLAGEGRTEAFF. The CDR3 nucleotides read TGTGCCAGCAGCTTAGCAGGGGAGGGAAGGACTGAAGCTTTCTTT.

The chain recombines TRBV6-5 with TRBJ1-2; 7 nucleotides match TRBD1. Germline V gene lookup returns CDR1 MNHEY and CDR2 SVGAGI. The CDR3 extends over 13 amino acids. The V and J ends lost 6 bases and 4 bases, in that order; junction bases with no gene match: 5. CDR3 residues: CASSRQGAYGYTF. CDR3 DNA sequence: TGTGCCAGCAGCAGACAGGGCGCCTATGGCTACACCTTC.

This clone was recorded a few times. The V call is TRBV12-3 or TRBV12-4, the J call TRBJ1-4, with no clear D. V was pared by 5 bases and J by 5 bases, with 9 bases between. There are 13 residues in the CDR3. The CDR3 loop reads CASSLRRNEKLFF. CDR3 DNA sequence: TGTGCCAGCAGTCTTAGGAGGAATGAAAAACTGTTTTTT.

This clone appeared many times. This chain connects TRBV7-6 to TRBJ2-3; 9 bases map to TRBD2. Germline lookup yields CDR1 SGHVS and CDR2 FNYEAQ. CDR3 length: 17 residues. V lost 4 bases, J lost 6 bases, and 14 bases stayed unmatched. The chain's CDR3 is CASSSTSTSGALDTQYF. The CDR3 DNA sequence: TGTGCCAGCAGCTCCACCTCGACTAGCGGAGCTTTGGATACGCAGTATTTT.

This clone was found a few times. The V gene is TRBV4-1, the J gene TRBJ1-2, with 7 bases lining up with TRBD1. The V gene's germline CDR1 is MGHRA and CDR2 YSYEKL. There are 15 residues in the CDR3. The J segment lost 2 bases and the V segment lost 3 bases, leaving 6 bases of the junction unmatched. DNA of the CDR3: TGCGCCAGCAGCCACCCGGGACAGAGAAACTATGGCTACACCTTC. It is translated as CASSHPGQRNYGYTF.

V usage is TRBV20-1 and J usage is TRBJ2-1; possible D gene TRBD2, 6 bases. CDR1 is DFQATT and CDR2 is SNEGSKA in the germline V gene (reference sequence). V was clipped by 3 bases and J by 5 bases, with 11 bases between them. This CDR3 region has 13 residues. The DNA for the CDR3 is TGCAGTGCTAGTACTAGCAACCACAATGAGCAGTTCTTC. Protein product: CSASTSNHNEQFF.

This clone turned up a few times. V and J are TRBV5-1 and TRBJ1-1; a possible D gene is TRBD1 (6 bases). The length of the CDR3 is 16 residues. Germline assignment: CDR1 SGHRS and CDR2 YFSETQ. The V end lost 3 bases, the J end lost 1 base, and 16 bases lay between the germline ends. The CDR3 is CASSSSQGWRNTEAFF. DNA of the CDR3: TGCGCCAGCAGCTCCTCACAGGGATGGAGGAACACTGAAGCTTTCTTT.

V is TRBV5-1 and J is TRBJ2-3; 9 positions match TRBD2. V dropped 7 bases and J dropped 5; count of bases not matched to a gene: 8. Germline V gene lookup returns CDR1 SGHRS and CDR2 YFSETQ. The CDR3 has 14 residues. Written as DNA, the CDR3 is TGCGCCAGCTGGGGCGGGGGGGCCGAAGATACGCAGTATTTT. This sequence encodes CASWGGGAEDTQYF.

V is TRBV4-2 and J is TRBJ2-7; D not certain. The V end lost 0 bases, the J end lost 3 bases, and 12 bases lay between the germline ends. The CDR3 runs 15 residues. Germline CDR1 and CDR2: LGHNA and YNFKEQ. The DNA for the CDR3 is TGTGCCAGCAGCCAAGAGGCTCGGCAGGTCTACGAGCAGTACTTC. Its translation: CASSQEARQVYEQYF.

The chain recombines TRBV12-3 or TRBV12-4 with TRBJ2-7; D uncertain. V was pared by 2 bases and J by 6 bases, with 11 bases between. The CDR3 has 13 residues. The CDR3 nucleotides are TGTGCCAGCAGTTTAATTTTTTCCCGCGAGCAGTACTTC. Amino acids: CASSLIFSREQYF.

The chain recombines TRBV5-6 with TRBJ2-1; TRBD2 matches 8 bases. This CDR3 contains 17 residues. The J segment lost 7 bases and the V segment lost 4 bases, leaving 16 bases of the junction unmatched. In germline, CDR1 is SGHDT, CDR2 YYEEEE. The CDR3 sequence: CASSPNKGGGLLNEQFF. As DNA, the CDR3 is TGTGCCAGCAGCCCTAACAAGGGCGGGGGGCTTTTGAATGAGCAGTTCTTC.

The DNA for the CDR3 is TGTGCTAGTGGCAATACAGGGATCCCAGATACGCAGTATTTT. This gives the protein CASGNTGIPDTQYF. J is TRBJ2-3 and V is TRBV12-5, with D possibly being TRBD1 (6 bases). The CDR3 loop spans 14 amino acids. Germline loops: CDR1 LGHNT, CDR2 FRNRAP. V lost 6 bases and J lost 4, with 14 bases in between.

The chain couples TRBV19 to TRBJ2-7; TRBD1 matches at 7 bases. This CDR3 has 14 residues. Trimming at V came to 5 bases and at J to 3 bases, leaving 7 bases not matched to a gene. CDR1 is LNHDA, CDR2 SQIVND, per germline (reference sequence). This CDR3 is CASSPRQGNYEQYF. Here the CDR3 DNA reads TGTGCCAGTAGTCCCCGACAGGGAAACTACGAGCAGTACTTC. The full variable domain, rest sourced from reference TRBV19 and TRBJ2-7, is DGGITQSPKYLFRKEGQNVTLSCEQNLNHDAMYWYRQDPGQGLRLIYYSQIVNDFQKGDIAEGYSVSREKKESFPLTVTSAQKNPTAFYLCASSPRQGNYEQYFGPGTRLTVT.

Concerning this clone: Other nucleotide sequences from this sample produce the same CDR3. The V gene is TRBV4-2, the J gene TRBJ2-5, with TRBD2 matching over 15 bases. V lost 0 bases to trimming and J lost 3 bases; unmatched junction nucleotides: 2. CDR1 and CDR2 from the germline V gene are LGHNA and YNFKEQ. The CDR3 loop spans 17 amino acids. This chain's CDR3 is CASSQEGLAGGKETQYF. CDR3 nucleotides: TGTGCCAGCAGCCAAGAGGGACTAGCGGGGGGCAAAGAGACCCAGTACTTC.

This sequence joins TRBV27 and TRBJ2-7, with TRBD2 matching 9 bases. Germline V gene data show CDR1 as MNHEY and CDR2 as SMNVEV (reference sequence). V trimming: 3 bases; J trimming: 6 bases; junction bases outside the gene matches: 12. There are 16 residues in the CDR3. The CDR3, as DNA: TGTGCCAGCAGTTTTGGGCCAGAGGGACTAGCAAGCGAGCAGTACTTC. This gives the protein CASSFGPEGLASEQYF.

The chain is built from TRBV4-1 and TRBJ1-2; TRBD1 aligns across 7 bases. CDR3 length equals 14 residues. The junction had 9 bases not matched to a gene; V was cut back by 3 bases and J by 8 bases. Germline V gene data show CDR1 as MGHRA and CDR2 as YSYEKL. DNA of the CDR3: TGCGCCAGCAGCCAGACCACAGGGGTAACGGGCTACACCTTC. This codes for CASSQTTGVTGYTF.

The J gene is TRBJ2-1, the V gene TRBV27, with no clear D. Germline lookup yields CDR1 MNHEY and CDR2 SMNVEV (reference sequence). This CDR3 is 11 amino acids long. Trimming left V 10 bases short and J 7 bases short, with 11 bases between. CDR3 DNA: TGTGCCACCTTGGTCGAGAATGAGCAGTTCTTC. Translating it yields CATLVENEQFF.